The next 17 T cell receptor beta chains were all read from a single sample in a study of T cells after posttransplantation cyclophosphamide. Some clones are missing from TCRdb's copy, which holds only in-frame ones; the method was immunoSEQ multiplex PCR. The sample is made up of over 30,000 clones, none counted only once. The specimen was PBMCs. The receptors stem from a girl under 18 in good health, CMV-negative, and a related stem cell transplant donor.

The rearrangement links TRBV5-1 to TRBJ2-3, with D unresolved. The CDR3 spans 15 residues. V shed 6 bases and J shed 6 bases, with 20 bases lying between them. Germline-derived CDR1 and CDR2 are SGHRS and YFSETQ. CDR3 loop: CASTSGWQNRDTQYF. The CDR3 nucleotides read TGCGCCAGCACCTCAGGCTGGCAGAATCGTGATACGCAGTATTTT.

This clone was seen repeatedly, ten times or more. The chain employs TRBV4-2 and TRBJ1-1, with D possibly TRBD1 on 6 matching bases. CDR1 is LGHNA, CDR2 YNFKEQ, per germline. The CDR3 sequence is 15 residues long. V was shortened by 3 bases and J by 3 bases, with 14 bases between the two germline ends. CDR3 sequence: CASSHANRVDTEAFF. As DNA, the CDR3 is TGTGCCAGCAGCCACGCCAACAGGGTTGACACTGAAGCTTTCTTT.

This clone has a count of ten or more. V and J are TRBV6-6 and TRBJ2-3, with TRBD1 matching 7 bases. V lost 6 bases, J lost 1 base, and 7 bases stayed unmatched. This CDR3 contains 15 residues. Germline CDR1 is MNHNY and CDR2 is SVGAGI (reference sequence). For the CDR3, the DNA is TGTGCCAGCAGCCGACAGGGTGGAGGCACAGATACGCAGTATTTT. Translation: CASSRQGGGTDTQYF.

In this sample, this clone turned up many times. V gene TRBV6-4 combines with J gene TRBJ2-2; D not resolved. The CDR3 contains 16 residues. Trimming left V 0 bases short and J 1 base short, with 9 bases between. The germline CDR1 and CDR2 sequences are MRHNA and SNTAGT. The chain's CDR3 is CASSDSPQRNTGELFF. The DNA for the CDR3 is TGTGCCAGCAGTGACTCCCCGCAGCGGAACACCGGGGAGCTGTTTTTT.

This clone was counted a few times. The chain links TRBV7-9 to TRBJ2-6; 7 nucleotides line up with TRBD1. The CDR3 is made up of 15 amino acids. Trimming cost V 4 bases and J 2 bases; bases outside gene matches: 2. Germline V gene lookup returns CDR1 SEHNR and CDR2 FQNEAQ (reference sequence). CDR3 amino acids: CASSSGQPGANVLTF. Written as DNA, the CDR3 is TGTGCCAGCAGCTCGGGACAGCCTGGGGCCAACGTCCTGACTTTC. The full variable domain, in which reference TRBV7-9 and TRBJ2-6 provide the parts outside the CDR3, is DTGVSQNPRHKITKRGQNVTFRCDPISEHNRLYWYRQTLGQGPEFLTYFQNEAQLEKSRLLSDRFSAERPKGSFSTLEIQRTEQGDSAMYLCASSSGQPGANVLTFGAGSRLTVL.

This clone has a count of ten or more. This sequence joins TRBV11-2 and TRBJ2-1; 8 bases are a match to TRBD1. V dropped 6 bases and J dropped 3; count of bases not matched to a gene: 10. The CDR3 runs 16 residues. Germline lookup yields CDR1 SGHAT and CDR2 FQNNGV. The CDR3 spells CASRYHQGAIYNEQFF. The CDR3 nucleotides are TGTGCCAGCAGATATCACCAGGGGGCCATCTACAATGAGCAGTTCTTC.

The gene calls are TRBV11-2 and TRBJ2-7; no clear D. Germline assignment: CDR1 SGHAT and CDR2 FQNNGV. Trimming shortened V by 2 bases and J by 2 bases, and 13 bases separated the two germline ends. The CDR3 is made up of 15 amino acids. CDR3 nucleotide sequence: TGTGCCAGCAGCTTAAAGCGTCTTCAGACCTACGAGCAGTACTTC. Its protein is CASSLKRLQTYEQYF.

Many counts were recorded for this clone. V usage is TRBV7-8 and J usage is TRBJ2-5; D is perhaps TRBD2 (5 bases). The germline V and J ends were trimmed by 5 bases and 5 bases, with 21 bases remaining between them. Germline assignment: CDR1 SGHVS and CDR2 FQNEAQ. The CDR3 loop spans 16 amino acids. The CDR3 spells CASSAHGGRWRETQYF. CDR3 bases: TGTGCCAGCAGCGCACACGGCGGTAGGTGGAGGGAGACCCAGTACTTC. Together with reference TRBV7-8 and TRBJ2-5, the CDR3 gives the full variable domain: GAGVSQSPRYKVAKRGQDVALRCDPISGHVSLFWYQQALGQGPEFLTYFQNEAQLDKSGLPSDRFFAERPEGSVSTLKIQRTQQEDSAVYLCASSAHGGRWRETQYFGPGTRLLVL.

This clone was detected ten times or more. This sequence joins TRBV19 and TRBJ1-1, with 7 bases matching TRBD1. V shed 5 bases, J shed 5 bases, and the junction held 17 bases outside the gene matches. This CDR3 has 17 residues. Germline V gene sequence: CDR1 LNHDA, CDR2 SQIVND (reference sequence). The DNA for the CDR3 is TGTGCCAGTAGTTTCTTAGGGTTACAGGGGACGGGGACTGAAGCTTTCTTT. Protein: CASSFLGLQGTGTEAFF.

The chain links TRBV5-4 to TRBJ2-1; the match to TRBD1 covers 9 bases. Germline V gene lookup returns CDR1 SGHNT and CDR2 YYREEE (reference sequence). V was pared by 4 bases and J by 9 bases, with 11 bases of the junction left unmatched. CDR3 length: 15 residues. This CDR3 reads CASSVGQGPRGEQFF. The CDR3 DNA sequence: TGTGCCAGCAGCGTGGGACAGGGCCCCCGCGGTGAGCAGTTCTTC.

This clone showed up many times. This chain joins TRBV2 and TRBJ2-1; 12 nucleotides align to TRBD2. CDR1 is SNHLY, CDR2 FYNNEI, per germline. The J segment lost 7 bases and the V segment lost 6 bases, leaving 19 bases of the junction unmatched. The CDR3 loop spans 19 amino acids. The CDR3 loop is CASSRVGLAGGPYINEQFF. CDR3 DNA sequence: TGTGCCAGCAGCAGAGTCGGGCTAGCGGGAGGGCCTTATATAAATGAGCAGTTCTTC.

CDR3 in DNA: TGCAGCGTTGGTCGGGGGAACAGAGAGACCCAGTACTTC. This codes for CSVGRGNRETQYF. The V gene is TRBV29-1, the J gene TRBJ2-5; tentatively, D is TRBD2 (6 bases). Germline lookup yields CDR1 SQVTM and CDR2 ANQGSEA. V shed 4 bases and J shed 4 bases, with 13 bases lying between them. The CDR3 has 13 amino acids.

This clone came up many times. The chain combines TRBV6-1 with TRBJ2-5; possible D gene TRBD2, 5 bases. From germline, CDR1 is MNHNS and CDR2 SASEGT. V was shortened by 3 bases and J by 6 bases, with 11 bases between the two germline ends. The CDR3 covers 13 residues. The chain's CDR3 is CASSEYRGQTQYF. For the CDR3, the DNA is TGTGCCAGCAGTGAGTATAGAGGGCAGACCCAGTACTTC.

Ten or more counts support this clone. CDR3: CASSSGETQYF. The CDR3 DNA reads TGTGCCAGCAGCTCGGGGGAGACCCAGTACTTC. V usage is TRBV11-2 and J usage is TRBJ2-5, with a possible D match to TRBD2 (5 bases). The CDR3 is 11 residues long. Germline V gene sequence: CDR1 SGHAT, CDR2 FQNNGV. V dropped 4 bases and J dropped 5 bases, with 5 bases sitting between them. The full variable domain, rest sourced from reference TRBV11-2 and TRBJ2-5, is EAGVAQSPRYKIIEKRQSVAFWCNPISGHATLYWYQQILGQGPKLLIQFQNNGVVDDSQLPKDRFSAERLKGVDSTLKIQPAKLEDSAVYLCASSSGETQYFGPGTRLLVL.

This clone has a count of ten or more. This chain uses TRBV10-3 with TRBJ1-5; 9 nucleotides agree with TRBD1. The V gene's germline CDR1 is ENHRY and CDR2 SYGVKD. CDR3 length: 15 amino acids. With V trimmed by 3 bases and J by 6 bases, 6 bases remained unmatched. The CDR3 DNA reads TGTGCCATCAGTGATAGGGACAGGGATGCTCAGCCCCAGCATTTT. Its translation: CAISDRDRDAQPQHF.

At least ten counts were recorded for this clone. This sequence joins TRBV28 and TRBJ2-3; TRBD2 matches at 10 bases. The junction had 2 bases not matched to a gene; V was cut back by 6 bases and J by 2 bases. In germline, CDR1 is MDHEN, CDR2 SYDVKM. This CDR3 is built from 14 residues. The CDR3 protein is CASRLAGYTDTQYF. DNA of the CDR3: TGTGCCAGCAGACTAGCGGGATACACAGATACGCAGTATTTT.

In this sample, this clone turned up a few times. The CDR3 sequence: CSVGRDRGYTQYF. The CDR3 bases are TGCAGCGTTGGAAGGGACAGGGGGTACACCCAGTACTTC. The rearrangement uses TRBV29-1 and TRBJ2-5, with 11 bases that match TRBD1. Germline trimming cut 4 bases from V and 8 bases from J; bases unmatched to any gene: 6. The germline gives CDR1 SQVTM, CDR2 ANQGSEA. The CDR3 is 13 residues long.